The TCR beta chain described here comes from a study of blood T cell repertoires in COVID-19. Only in-frame clones appear in the TCRdb table, and some are missing; sequencing was by immunoSEQ multiplex PCR. In the table there are approximately 74,000 clones, over 75% of which are singletons. Germline lookup yields CDR1 SEHNR and CDR2 FQNEAQ (reference sequence). The ends were cut back, 5 bases at V and 4 bases at J, with 18 bases in the middle. The CDR3 sequence is 16 residues long. This clone has a single count. Sequences were obtained from peripheral blood. The chain is built from TRBV7-9 and TRBJ1-3; D gene ambiguous. The clonotype originates from a man in his 70s with acute or convalescent COVID-19. CDR3 coding DNA: TGTGCCAGCAGCCCCACCGGCCTCGACACCGGAAACACCATATATTTT. Its translation: CASSPTGLDTGNTIYF.